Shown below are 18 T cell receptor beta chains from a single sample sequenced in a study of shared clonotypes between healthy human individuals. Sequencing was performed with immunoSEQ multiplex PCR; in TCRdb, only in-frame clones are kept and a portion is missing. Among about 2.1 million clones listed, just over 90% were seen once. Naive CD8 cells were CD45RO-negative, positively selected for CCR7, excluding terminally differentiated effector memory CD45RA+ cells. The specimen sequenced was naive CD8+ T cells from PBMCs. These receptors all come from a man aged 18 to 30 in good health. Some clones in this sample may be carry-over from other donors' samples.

The CDR3 DNA is TGTGCCAGCAGCTCGGGCGCGAACACCGGGGAGCTGTTTTTT. Translating it yields CASSSGANTGELFF. The V gene is TRBV11-3, the J gene TRBJ2-2, with no clear D. This CDR3 contains 14 residues. With 4 bases removed from V and 0 bases from J, the gap between germline ends came to 6 bases. Germline values: CDR1 SGHNT, CDR2 YENEEA.

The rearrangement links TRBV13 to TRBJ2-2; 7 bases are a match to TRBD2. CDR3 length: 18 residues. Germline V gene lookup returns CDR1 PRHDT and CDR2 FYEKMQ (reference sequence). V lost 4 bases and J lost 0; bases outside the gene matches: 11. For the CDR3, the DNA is TGTGCCAGCAGCTCCCCGACCGGGACTACAACGAACACCGGGGAGCTGTTTTTT. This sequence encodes CASSSPTGTTTNTGELFF.

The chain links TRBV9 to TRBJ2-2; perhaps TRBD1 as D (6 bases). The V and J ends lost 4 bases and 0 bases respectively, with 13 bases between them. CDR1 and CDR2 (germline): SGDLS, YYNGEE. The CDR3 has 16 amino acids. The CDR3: CASSPRTATNTGELFF. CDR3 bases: TGTGCCAGCAGCCCGCGGACAGCGACGAACACCGGGGAGCTGTTTTTT.

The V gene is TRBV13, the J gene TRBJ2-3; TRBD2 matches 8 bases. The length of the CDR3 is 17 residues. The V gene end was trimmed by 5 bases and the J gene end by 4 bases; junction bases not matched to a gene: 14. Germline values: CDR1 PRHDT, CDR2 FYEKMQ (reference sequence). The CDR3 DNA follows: TGTGCCAGCAGCCCTCCTCTTGGTAGCGGGACCGCAGATACGCAGTATTTT. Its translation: CASSPPLGSGTADTQYF.

The CDR3 reads CAISESPGTLFGELFF. The CDR3 DNA reads as TGTGCCATCAGTGAGTCTCCCGGGACACTGTTCGGGGAGCTGTTTTTT. The chain uses TRBV10-3 and TRBJ2-2; D possibly corresponds to TRBD1 (6 bases). The CDR3 is made up of 16 amino acids. CDR1 ENHRY and CDR2 SYGVKD come from the germline V gene. V shed 0 bases and J shed 7 bases, with 15 bases lying between them.

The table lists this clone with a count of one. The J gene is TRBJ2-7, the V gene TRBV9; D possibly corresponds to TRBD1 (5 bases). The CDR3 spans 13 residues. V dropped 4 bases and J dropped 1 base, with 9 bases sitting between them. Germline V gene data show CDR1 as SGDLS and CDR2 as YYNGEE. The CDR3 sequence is CASSPGHSYEQYF. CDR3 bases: TGTGCCAGCAGCCCCGGACATTCCTACGAGCAGTACTTC.

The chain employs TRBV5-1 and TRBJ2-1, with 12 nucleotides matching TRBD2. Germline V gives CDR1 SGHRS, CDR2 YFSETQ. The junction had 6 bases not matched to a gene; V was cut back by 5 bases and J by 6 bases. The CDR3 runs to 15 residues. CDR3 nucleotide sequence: TGCGCCAGCAGACCCGGACTAGCGGGAACCAATGAGCAGTTCTTC. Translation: CASRPGLAGTNEQFF.

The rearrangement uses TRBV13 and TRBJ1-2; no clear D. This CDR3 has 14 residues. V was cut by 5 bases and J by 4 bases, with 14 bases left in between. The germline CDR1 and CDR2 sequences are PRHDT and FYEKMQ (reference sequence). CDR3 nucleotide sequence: TGTGCCAGCAGCCATGAGGGCACGGGCTATGGCTACACCTTC. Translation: CASSHEGTGYGYTF.

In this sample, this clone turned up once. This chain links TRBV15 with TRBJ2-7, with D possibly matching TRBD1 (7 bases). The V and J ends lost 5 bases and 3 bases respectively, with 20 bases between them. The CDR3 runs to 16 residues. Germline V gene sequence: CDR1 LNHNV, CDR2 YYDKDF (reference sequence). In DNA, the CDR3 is TGTGCCACCAGCCCCGAGGGCAGGGGGGACTTCTACGAGCAGTACTTC. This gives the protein CATSPEGRGDFYEQYF.

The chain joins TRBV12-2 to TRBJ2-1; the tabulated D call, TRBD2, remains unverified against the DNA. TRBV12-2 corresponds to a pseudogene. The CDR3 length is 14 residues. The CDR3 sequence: CASRLVGTGGEQFF. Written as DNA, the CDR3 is TGTGCAAGTCGCTTAGTGGGCACCGGGGGTGAGCAGTTCTTC.

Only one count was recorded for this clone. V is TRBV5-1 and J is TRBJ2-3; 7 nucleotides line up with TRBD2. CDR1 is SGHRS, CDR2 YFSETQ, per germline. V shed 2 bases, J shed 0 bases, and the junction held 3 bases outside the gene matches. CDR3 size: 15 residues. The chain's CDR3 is CASSFVAGSTDTQYF. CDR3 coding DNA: TGCGCCAGCAGCTTCGTAGCGGGTAGCACAGATACGCAGTATTTT.

CDR3 region: CASSLASGSDPERDEQFF. The CDR3 DNA reads as TGCGCCAGCAGCTTGGCTAGCGGGAGCGATCCGGAGAGGGATGAGCAGTTCTTC. This chain joins TRBV5-1 and TRBJ2-1, with 10 bases aligning to TRBD2. Germline CDR1 is SGHRS and CDR2 is YFSETQ. V was pared by 0 bases and J by 8 bases, with 14 bases of the junction left unmatched. The CDR3 sequence is 18 residues long.

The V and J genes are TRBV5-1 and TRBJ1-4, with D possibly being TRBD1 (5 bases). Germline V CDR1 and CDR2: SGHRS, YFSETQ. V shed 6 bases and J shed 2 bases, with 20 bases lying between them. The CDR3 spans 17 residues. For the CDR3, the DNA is TGCGCCAGCACCGAGGAGAGCTCAGGGTTGACTAATGAAAAACTGTTTTTT. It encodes CASTEESSGLTNEKLFF. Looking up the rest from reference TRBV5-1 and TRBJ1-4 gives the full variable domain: KAGVTQTPRYLIKTRGQQVTLSCSPISGHRSVSWYQQTPGQGLQFLFEYFSETQRNKGNFPGRFSGRQFSNSRSEMNVSTLELGDSALYLCASTEESSGLTNEKLFFGSGTQLSVL.

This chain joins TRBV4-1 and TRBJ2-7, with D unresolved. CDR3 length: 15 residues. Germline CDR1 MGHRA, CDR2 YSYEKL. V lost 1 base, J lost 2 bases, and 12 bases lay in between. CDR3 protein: CASSQGYRGTYEQYF. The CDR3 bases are TGCGCCAGCAGCCAAGGTTATCGAGGAACCTACGAGCAGTACTTC.

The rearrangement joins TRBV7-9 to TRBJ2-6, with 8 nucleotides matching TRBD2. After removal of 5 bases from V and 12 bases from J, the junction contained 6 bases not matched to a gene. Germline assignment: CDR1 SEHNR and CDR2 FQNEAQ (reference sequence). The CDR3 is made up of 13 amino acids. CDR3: CASSPRGGTVLTF. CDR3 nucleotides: TGTGCCAGCAGCCCCCGGGGGGGGACCGTCCTGACTTTC. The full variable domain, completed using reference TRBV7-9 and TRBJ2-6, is DTGVSQNPRHKITKRGQNVTFRCDPISEHNRLYWYRQTLGQGPEFLTYFQNEAQLEKSRLLSDRFSAERPKGSFSTLEIQRTEQGDSAMYLCASSPRGGTVLTFGAGSRLTVL.

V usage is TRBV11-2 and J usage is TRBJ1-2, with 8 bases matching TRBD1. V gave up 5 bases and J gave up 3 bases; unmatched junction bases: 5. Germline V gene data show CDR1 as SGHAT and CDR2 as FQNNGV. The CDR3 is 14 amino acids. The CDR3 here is CASSLTGVDYGYTF. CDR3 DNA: TGTGCCAGCAGCCTGACAGGGGTGGACTATGGCTACACCTTC.

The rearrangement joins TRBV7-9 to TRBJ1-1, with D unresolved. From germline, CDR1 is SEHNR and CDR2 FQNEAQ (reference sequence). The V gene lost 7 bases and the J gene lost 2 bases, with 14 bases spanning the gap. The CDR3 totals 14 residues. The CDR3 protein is CASIPPIINTEAFF. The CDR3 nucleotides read TGTGCCAGCATCCCGCCAATAATTAACACTGAAGCTTTCTTT.

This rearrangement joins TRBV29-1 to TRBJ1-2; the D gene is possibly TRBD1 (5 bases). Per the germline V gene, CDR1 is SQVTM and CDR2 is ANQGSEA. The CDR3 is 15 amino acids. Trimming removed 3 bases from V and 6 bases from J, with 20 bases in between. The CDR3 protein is CSVDTGRAALDGYTF. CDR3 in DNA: TGCAGCGTTGACACAGGTCGCGCGGCTCTGGATGGCTACACCTTC.